The 27 T cell receptor beta chains below were found in one sample sequenced in a study of T cells after posttransplantation cyclophosphamide. The method was immunoSEQ multiplex PCR; TCRdb's version includes in-frame clones alone and lacks a portion of them. The repertoire holds roughly 23,000 clones, with roughly 90% as singletons. Treatment was busulfan-fludarabine conditioning, a marrow graft, and cyclophosphamide on days +3 and +4. The specimen comprised PBMCs, sampled after allogeneic stem cell transplant with posttransplant cyclophosphamide. All receptors come from a female patient younger than 45 who received an allogeneic stem cell transplant from an unrelated donor, was CMV-positive, and had no GVHD. Part of the T cells may come from the graft donor.

V gene TRBV14 combines with J gene TRBJ2-7, with D possibly matching TRBD1 (5 bases). V was pared by 0 bases and J by 4 bases, with 13 bases between. From germline, CDR1 is SGHDN and CDR2 FVKESK. The CDR3 contains 15 residues. CDR3 nucleotides: TGTGCCAGCAGCCAAGATGCAGGGAAAGAATACGAGCAGTACTTC. Its protein is CASSQDAGKEYEQYF.

The chain links TRBV7-8 to TRBJ1-5; D gene ambiguous. Germline values: CDR1 SGHVS, CDR2 FQNEAQ. This CDR3 is built from 17 residues. Trimming left V 1 base short and J 0 bases short, with 13 bases between. The CDR3 loop reads CASSLGGRTDSNQPQHF. In DNA form, the CDR3 reads TGTGCCAGCAGCTTAGGCGGTCGCACCGATAGCAATCAGCCCCAGCATTTT.

V usage is TRBV9 and J usage is TRBJ1-1; 9 bases line up with TRBD1. The V gene end was trimmed by 0 bases and the J gene end by 5 bases; junction bases not matched to a gene: 5. The CDR3 extends over 15 amino acids. The germline V gene has CDR1 SGDLS and CDR2 YYNGEE. Here the CDR3 DNA reads TGTGCCAGCAGCGTAGGAGGACAGGGGTGGACTGAAGCTTTCTTT. Amino acids: CASSVGGQGWTEAFF.

This chain connects TRBV28 to TRBJ1-5; 8 nucleotides align to TRBD1. After removal of 6 bases from V and 7 bases from J, the junction contained 11 bases not matched to a gene. CDR3 length equals 15 residues. Germline V gene sequence: CDR1 MDHEN, CDR2 SYDVKM. CDR3 DNA: TGTGCCAGCAGCTCTTTCCGACAGGGGTCCCAGCCCCAGCATTTT. Translated: CASSSFRQGSQPQHF.

This clone was seen a few times. The DNA of the CDR3 is TGTGCCGGTAGGACAGGGGTCACAGATACGCAGTATTTT. Translation gives CAGRTGVTDTQYF. V and J are TRBV30 and TRBJ2-3; TRBD1 agrees at 9 bases. Germline trimming cut 8 bases from V and 2 bases from J; bases unmatched to any gene: 5. In germline, CDR1 is GTSNPN, CDR2 SVGIG (reference sequence). The CDR3 extends over 13 amino acids.

V is TRBV7-2 and J is TRBJ1-2, with D perhaps matching TRBD1 (5 bases). Trimming left V 1 base short and J 5 bases short, with 14 bases between. The length of the CDR3 is 15 residues. Germline CDR1 reads SGHTA; CDR2 reads FQGNSA. The CDR3 reads CASSLGAGNSYGYTF. DNA for the CDR3: TGTGCCAGCAGCTTAGGAGCAGGGAATTCTTATGGCTACACCTTC.

The chain is built from TRBV19 and TRBJ1-1; no firm D call. Trimming took 4 bases from V and 5 from J, leaving 8 bases between them. This CDR3 has 12 amino acids. Germline CDR1 and CDR2: LNHDA and SQIVND (reference sequence). CDR3 protein: CASSRSGTEAFF. In DNA form, the CDR3 reads TGTGCCAGTAGTAGGTCGGGGACTGAAGCTTTCTTT. The full variable domain, its missing parts supplied by reference TRBV19 and TRBJ1-1, is DGGITQSPKYLFRKEGQNVTLSCEQNLNHDAMYWYRQDPGQGLRLIYYSQIVNDFQKGDIAEGYSVSREKKESFPLTVTSAQKNPTAFYLCASSRSGTEAFFGQGTRLTVV.

The chain is built from TRBV7-6 and TRBJ2-2; 8 nucleotides line up with TRBD2. Germline loops: CDR1 SGHVS, CDR2 FNYEAQ. CDR3 size: 17 residues. The junction had 9 bases not matched to a gene; V was cut back by 2 bases and J by 4 bases. CDR3 coding DNA: TGTGCCAGCAGCTTAAATGCCGGGACTAGACTCACCGGGGAGCTGTTTTTT. Protein sequence: CASSLNAGTRLTGELFF. The full variable domain, with the rest looked up from reference TRBV7-6 and TRBJ2-2, is GAGVSQSPRYKVTKRGQDVALRCDPISGHVSLYWYRQALGQGPEFLTYFNYEAQQDKSGLPNDRFSAERPEGSISTLTIQRTEQRDSAMYRCASSLNAGTRLTGELFFGEGSRLTVL.

The rearrangement joins TRBV5-4 to TRBJ1-3, with D possibly TRBD1 on 6 matching bases. V was pared by 2 bases and J by 0 bases, with 12 bases between. The CDR3 is made up of 16 amino acids. From germline, CDR1 is SGHNT and CDR2 YYREEE (reference sequence). CDR3 sequence: CASSLGGSDSGNTIYF. The CDR3 nucleotides read TGTGCCAGCAGCTTAGGGGGTTCAGACTCTGGAAACACCATATATTTT. Based on the CDR3 plus reference TRBV5-4 and TRBJ1-3, the full variable domain is ETGVTQSPTHLIKTRGQQVTLRCSSQSGHNTVSWYQQALGQGPQFIFQYYREEENGRGNFPPRFSGLQFPNYSSELNVNALELDDSALYLCASSLGGSDSGNTIYFGEGSWLTVV.

The chain couples TRBV11-2 to TRBJ1-2, with D hard to call. CDR3 length: 14 amino acids. Germline lookup yields CDR1 SGHAT and CDR2 FQNNGV. V lost 5 bases to trimming and J lost 1 base, with 11 bases between them. CDR3 residues: CASSQVAYNYGYTF. The DNA for the CDR3 is TGTGCCAGCAGCCAGGTGGCTTATAACTATGGCTACACCTTC.

The chain joins TRBV5-5 to TRBJ2-7; 8 nucleotides agree with TRBD1. After removal of 4 bases from V and 2 bases from J, the junction contained 5 bases not matched to a gene. This CDR3 region has 14 residues. CDR1 and CDR2 from the germline V gene are SGHKS and YYEKEE (reference sequence). The CDR3 reads CASSPGTGAYEQYF. The CDR3 coding sequence is TGTGCCAGCAGCCCCGGGACAGGCGCCTACGAGCAGTACTTC. Full variable domain (outside the CDR3, taken from reference TRBV5-5 and TRBJ2-7): DAGVTQSPTHLIKTRGQQVTLRCSPISGHKSVSWYQQVLGQGPQFIFQYYEKEERGRGNFPDRFSARQFPNYSSELNVNALLLGDSALYLCASSPGTGAYEQYFGPGTRLTVT.

This rearrangement joins TRBV30 to TRBJ1-5, with TRBD1 as a possible D gene (6 bases). The V end was cut by 3 bases, the J end by 4 bases, with 10 bases between. The CDR3 totals 13 residues. In germline, CDR1 is GTSNPN, CDR2 SVGIG (reference sequence). CDR3 sequence (DNA): TGTGCCTGGAGGGCCCAGGGGAATCAGCCCCAGCATTTT. Amino acids: CAWRAQGNQPQHF. Combining the CDR3 with reference TRBV30 and TRBJ1-5 gives the whole variable domain SQTIHQWPATLVQPVGSPLSLECTVEGTSNPNLYWYRQAAGRGLQLLFYSVGIGQISSEVPQNLSASRPQDRQFILSSKKLLLSDSGFYLCAWRAQGNQPQHFGDGTRLSIL.

The V gene is TRBV27, the J gene TRBJ1-5; the match to TRBD1 covers 8 bases. This CDR3 comprises 15 residues. In germline, CDR1 is MNHEY, CDR2 SMNVEV (reference sequence). J lost 1 base, V lost 6 bases, and 5 bases had no gene match. The CDR3 loop is CASRPGQGSNQPQHF. In DNA form, the CDR3 reads TGTGCCAGCAGGCCCGGACAGGGCAGCAATCAGCCCCAGCATTTT.

The V call is TRBV25-1, the J call TRBJ1-1; the match to TRBD1 covers 8 bases. The junction had 6 bases not matched to a gene; V was cut back by 2 bases and J by 4 bases. The CDR3 contains 15 residues. Germline CDR1 MGHDK, CDR2 SYGVNS. CDR3 loop: CASSEPGGESTEAFF. The CDR3 DNA reads as TGTGCCAGCAGTGAACCAGGGGGCGAAAGCACTGAAGCTTTCTTT.

This chain links TRBV5-6 with TRBJ2-7; TRBD1 is a possible D gene (7 bases). Germline V lookup: CDR1 SGHDT, CDR2 YYEEEE. The CDR3 totals 15 residues. Trimming took off 4 bases at V and 3 bases at J, with 17 bases between the two ends. The CDR3, as DNA: TGTGCCAGCAGCAGGCAGGGGGGTAGCGGCTACGAGCAGTACTTC. Amino acids: CASSRQGGSGYEQYF.

The chain combines TRBV18 with TRBJ2-1; TRBD2 aligns across 8 bases. V shed 4 bases, J shed 0 bases, and the junction held 5 bases outside the gene matches. Germline V lookup: CDR1 KGHSH, CDR2 LQKENI. The CDR3 runs to 16 residues. The CDR3 DNA reads as TGTGCCAGCTCACGGGACGCGGGGGGCTCCTACAATGAGCAGTTCTTC. It encodes CASSRDAGGSYNEQFF.

The gene calls are TRBV5-1 and TRBJ2-3; the D gene is possibly TRBD2 (6 bases). Trimming took 4 bases from V and 5 from J, leaving 14 bases between them. There are 14 residues in the CDR3. Germline V gene lookup returns CDR1 SGHRS and CDR2 YFSETQ. The CDR3 region has the DNA TGCGCCAGCAGCCGCGGGGCCCCCAGAGATACGCAGTATTTT. Its protein is CASSRGAPRDTQYF. Filled out from reference TRBV5-1 and TRBJ2-3, the complete variable domain reads KAGVTQTPRYLIKTRGQQVTLSCSPISGHRSVSWYQQTPGQGLQFLFEYFSETQRNKGNFPGRFSGRQFSNSRSEMNVSTLELGDSALYLCASSRGAPRDTQYFGPGTRLTVL.

The rearrangement joins TRBV5-4 to TRBJ2-7; TRBD2 agrees at 10 bases. Germline CDR1 reads SGHNT; CDR2 reads YYREEE (reference sequence). The trim removed 4 bases at V and 3 bases at J, leaving 7 bases unmatched. This CDR3 contains 15 residues. CDR3 sequence: CASSGSGTSDYEQYF. CDR3 nucleotide sequence: TGTGCCAGCAGCGGCTCCGGGACTAGCGACTACGAGCAGTACTTC.

This rearrangement joins TRBV5-1 to TRBJ2-5, with 8 bases aligning to TRBD2. The V segment lost 1 base and the J segment 7 bases; nucleotides outside the gene matches: 9. Germline-derived CDR1 and CDR2 are SGHRS and YFSETQ. This CDR3 contains 15 residues. The chain's CDR3 is CASSLREGHWGTQYF. The CDR3 DNA sequence: TGCGCCAGCAGCTTGCGGGAGGGACATTGGGGGACCCAGTACTTC.

This chain joins TRBV5-5 and TRBJ1-5; 10 bases map to TRBD1. This CDR3 has 15 amino acids. CDR1 and CDR2 from the germline V gene are SGHKS and YYEKEE (reference sequence). The ends lost 4 bases at V and 2 bases at J; junction bases unmatched: 3. The CDR3 reads CASSRTGGGNQPQHF. CDR3 DNA sequence: TGTGCCAGCAGCCGGACAGGGGGAGGCAATCAGCCCCAGCATTTT.

V and J are TRBV5-6 and TRBJ1-2, with TRBD1 matching 9 bases. Germline CDR1 SGHDT, CDR2 YYEEEE. The CDR3 extends over 17 amino acids. J lost 1 base, V lost 6 bases, and 13 bases had no gene match. CDR3 sequence reads: CASILLPGQGINYGYTF. The CDR3 DNA follows: TGTGCCAGCATCCTACTTCCGGGACAGGGCATTAACTATGGCTACACCTTC. The variable domain in full, completed from reference TRBV5-6 and TRBJ1-2, reads DAGVTQSPTHLIKTRGQQVTLRCSPKSGHDTVSWYQQALGQGPQFIFQYYEEEERQRGNFPDRFSGHQFPNYSSELNVNALLLGDSALYLCASILLPGQGINYGYTFGSGTRLTVV.

This sequence joins TRBV7-8 and TRBJ1-2; D gene ambiguous. CDR1 SGHVS and CDR2 FQNEAQ come from the germline V gene. V lost 1 base and J lost 4, with 7 bases in between. CDR3 length: 13 residues. CDR3: CASSLGTAYGYTF. The CDR3 nucleotides read TGTGCCAGCAGCTTAGGCACAGCCTATGGCTACACCTTC.

V is TRBV28 and J is TRBJ1-1, with D maybe TRBD1 (6 bases). Germline values: CDR1 MDHEN, CDR2 SYDVKM. Trimming took off 1 base at V and 0 bases at J, with 21 bases between the two ends. This CDR3 is built from 19 residues. The CDR3 DNA is TGTGCCAGCAGTTTATACCCTGGGGGGGCCAAGCACCTGAACACTGAAGCTTTCTTT. Translated: CASSLYPGGAKHLNTEAFF. Variable domain in full (rest from reference TRBV28 and TRBJ1-1): DVKVTQSSRYLVKRTGEKVFLECVQDMDHENMFWYRQDPGLGLRLIYFSYDVKMKEKGDIPEGYSVSREKKERFSLILESASTNQTSMYLCASSLYPGGAKHLNTEAFFGQGTRLTVV.

The rearrangement joins TRBV14 to TRBJ2-7; 9 nucleotides line up with TRBD1. Germline V gene lookup returns CDR1 SGHDN and CDR2 FVKESK. Trimming at V came to 0 bases and at J to 4 bases, leaving 7 bases not matched to a gene. The CDR3 length is 16 residues. In DNA, the CDR3 is TGTGCCAGCAGCCAAGAGAAGAGGGACAGGGCTTACGAGCAGTACTTC. It yields the protein CASSQEKRDRAYEQYF.

V and J are TRBV6-6 and TRBJ2-5, with TRBD1 matching over 7 bases. Germline lookup yields CDR1 MNHNY and CDR2 SVGAGI (reference sequence). This CDR3 region has 15 residues. V was clipped by 7 bases and J by 5 bases; unmatched bases: 13. CDR3 protein: CASTHGRGRRETQYF. Written as DNA, the CDR3 is TGTGCCAGCACCCATGGAAGGGGGCGCCGGGAGACCCAGTACTTC.

The DNA of the CDR3 is TGTGCCAGCACCCCCGGGACAGGGGTGACCGGGGAGCTGTTTTTT. Amino acids: CASTPGTGVTGELFF. V usage is TRBV27 and J usage is TRBJ2-2, with 10 nucleotides matching TRBD1. V lost 7 bases and J lost 5; bases outside the gene matches: 7. This CDR3 contains 15 residues. The germline V gene has CDR1 MNHEY and CDR2 SMNVEV (reference sequence).

The chain is built from TRBV2 and TRBJ1-4; a weak D match, TRBD1 (5 bases). The ends were cut back, 7 bases at V and 5 bases at J, with 14 bases in the middle. Germline values: CDR1 SNHLY, CDR2 FYNNEI. This CDR3 is 14 amino acids long. This CDR3 reads CASMAAGKNEKLFF. The DNA for the CDR3 is TGTGCCAGCATGGCGGCAGGGAAAAATGAAAAACTGTTTTTT.